One T cell receptor (beta chain) is described in this entry. The sample is drawn from a study of cytomegalovirus exposure and HLA in healthy donors. The PCR ran on 60 Vbeta and 13 Jbeta primers. Libraries were prepared by immunoSEQ multiplex PCR; TCRdb keeps only in-frame clonotypes and omits some of them. This table holds about 190,000 clones, around 85% found once. Sequenced input: PBMCs. The receptor was derived from a man between 35 and 55 years old in good health and CMV-seropositive.

CDR3 residues: CASSQWGVWTDTQYF. For the CDR3, the DNA is TGTGCCAGCAGCCAATGGGGAGTATGGACAGATACGCAGTATTTT. The rearrangement joins TRBV11-2 to TRBJ2-3; D possibly corresponds to TRBD2 (5 bases). V was clipped by 5 bases and J by 3 bases, with 15 bases between them. CDR1 SGHAT and CDR2 FQNNGV come from the germline V gene. This CDR3 has 15 amino acids.